This T cell receptor beta chain was recovered during a study of CXCR3-negative and CXCR3-positive naive CD8 T cells. Study-wide results and caveats: More hydrophobic TRB CDR3s were found in CXCR3-positive naive cells than in CXCR3-negative naive cells. Similar TRBV-TRBJ gene usage was seen in naive CXCR3-negative and CXCR3-positive cells, but not in memory cells.

The study made its TRB cDNA libraries by 5' RACE, adding UMI labels. TCRdb re-called the 5' RACE reads and shows each CDR3 protein once, DNA omitted. Its table lists about 130,000 distinct CDR3 sequences. As concerns this clonotype: Its target is not known.

Naive CD8+ T cells were CD45RO-CCR7+CD27+CD95-. Germline assignment: CDR1 MNHEY and CDR2 SVGEGT. This CDR3 region has 17 residues. The specimen sequenced was naive CXCR3+ CD8+ T cells from blood. Subset given: CD45RO-CCR7+CD27+CD95- naive CD8+ T cells expressing CXCR3 (TNR3+). The TCR originated in a human donor in good health. Some clones in this sample may be carry-over from other donors' samples. The V and J genes are TRBV6-2 or TRBV6-3 and TRBJ2-2; with no DNA, the TCRdb D assignment of TRBD2 cannot be verified. The CDR3 reads CASSLDQLGVGTGELFF.